The present T cell receptor beta chain was sequenced within a study of shared clonotypes between healthy human individuals (dated by TCRdb to 2020 to 2021). In terms of the full investigation: The cohort comprised two women and a few men aged 18 to 49 years. For each donor, three plates each were used for CD4 naive and CD4 memory, two plates were used for CD8 naive, and one plate was used for CD8 memory. Blood TCR repertoires of roughly five healthy adults were deeply sequenced to estimate repertoire size and the extent of clonotype sharing between individuals. To increase sequencing depth and limit assay-specific biases, different laboratories used diverse techniques to prepare libraries and sequence TCR repertoires. Leukapheresis yielded between about 0.9 and 9 billion PBMCs per donor.

There are 11 amino acids in the CDR3, from cysteine to phenylalanine inclusive. Just the 33-base CDR3 DNA is kept, in frame starting at base 1. Reading the germline V gene gives CDR1 MGHDK and CDR2 SYGVNS. Relative to germline, V is 4 bases shorter and J is 5 bases shorter, with 5 bases between their ends. General study outcomes and caveats: Naive subsets generally had larger estimated clonotype richness than memory subsets did. Only blood was sampled, and tissue TCR repertoires likely differ from those in blood. When a few donors were compared, the shared fraction of clonotypes was about 5.5% for naive CD4, roughly 3.4% for naive CD8, roughly 2.3% for memory CD4, and 0.3% to 0.5% for memory CD8. Based on pairwise subsampling, the degree of clonotype sharing among donors was expected to be affected by sequencing depth. The genetic and exposure-history diversity represented was limited by the small number of donors. Compared with non-shared clonotypes, clonotypes shared by all four sorted-subset donors had higher generation probabilities. Even with the large sequencing depth, rarefaction of the sorted-subset datasets indicated that sequencing was incomplete.

CD8 naive samples were obtained by positive selection for CCR7 among CD45RO-negative cells, yielding a CD45RA+CCR7+ population from which TemRA cells were excluded. The donors were healthy, HIV-negative adults who had no recently reported acute infections or vaccinations. Only Caucasian adults living in Nashville, Tennessee, USA were represented among the donors. Blood was collected by leukapheresis, and PBMCs were isolated by Ficoll-Histopaque density gradient centrifugation and then cryopreserved in liquid nitrogen vapor phase. Analytical flow cytometry was used to check the purity and quantity of every magnetically sorted T cell population. Genomic DNA was isolated from every sorted fraction and measured by UV absorbance on a Nanodrop 2000c. Remarks on this clone: It lacks a known antigen. The input lacks base qualities; no much larger clone sits a single base away.

Using the deep immunoSEQ assay, multiplex PCR amplified TCR CDR3 regions from genomic DNA. Extracted genomic DNA from each cell subset was spread evenly across all wells of several immunoSEQ 96-well plates, with each plate serving as a replicate. Each replicate PCR for sorted subsets received roughly 200 ng genomic DNA, equal to about 30,000 T cell genomes. Purified libraries were quantified with a Qubit 3.0 fluorometer, sized on a Bioanalyzer 2100, and re-quantified with the KAPA Library Quantification kit. A separate single-read 150-cycle Illumina NextSeq 550 flow cell was used to sequence each immunoSEQ 96-well plate. In the original analysis: Because the immunoSEQ output included only junctional sequences and no quality scores, the filtering could not be the same as the filtering used for full-length reads. To assign V/J genes and CDR3, sequences were annotated against IMGT germline references using PyIR, a Python wrapper for IgBLAST v1.9. Reads were removed for weak V/J assignments (E-value above 1e-6), missing CDR3, stop codons, out-of-frame junctions, or ambiguous translated residues. V3J clonotypes were defined as sequences sharing an identical inferred V gene, J gene, and CDR3 amino acid sequence. The percentage overlap between two repertoires was calculated by dividing the number of shared unique clonotypes by the size of the smaller repertoire. RTK rarefaction, the Chao1 estimator, and Recon v2.1 estimates of unobserved clonotypes were used to assess repertoire richness. Generation probabilities were computed with OLGA for all TCRbeta clonotypes obtained by the gDNA method from a handful of donors. In TCRdb, the immuneACCESS table is reduced to in-frame sequences with V and J assigned. These tables do not hold every clone; where another copy was compared, an unresolved V gene accounts for under half, and the others remain unexplained. That table supplies the V and J calls and clone size; D and trimming were determined from the DNA. In this sample the table shows 2 million to 2.5 million clones, 85% to 95% of which occur a single time. Under 2% of the sample is in the top ten clones.

The sequence was collected from a man younger than 35 in good health. Some clones in this sample may be carry-over from other donors' samples. The sequence links TRBV25-1 to TRBJ2-5; the D gene remains uncertain. Sequencing used naive CD8+ T cells from PBMCs. The cell subset or site label of this sample denotes: CD45RA+CCR7+. The DNA sequence is TGTGCCAGCAGTGTTACGGAGACCCAGTACTTC. It encodes CASSVTETQYF.